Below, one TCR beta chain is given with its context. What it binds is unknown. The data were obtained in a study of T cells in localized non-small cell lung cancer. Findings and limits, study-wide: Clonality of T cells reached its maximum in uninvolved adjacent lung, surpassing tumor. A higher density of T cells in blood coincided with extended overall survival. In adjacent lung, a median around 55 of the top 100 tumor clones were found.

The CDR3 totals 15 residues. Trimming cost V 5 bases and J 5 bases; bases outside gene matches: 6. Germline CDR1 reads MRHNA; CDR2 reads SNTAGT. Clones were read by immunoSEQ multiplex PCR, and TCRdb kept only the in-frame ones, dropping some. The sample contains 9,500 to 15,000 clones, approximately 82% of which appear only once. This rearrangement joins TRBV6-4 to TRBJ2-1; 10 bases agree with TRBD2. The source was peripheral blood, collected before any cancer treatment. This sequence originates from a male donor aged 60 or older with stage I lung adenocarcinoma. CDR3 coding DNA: TGTGCCAGCAGTCTAGCGGGAGAGGCTCACAATGAGCAGTTCTTC. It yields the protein CASSLAGEAHNEQFF.